These 10 T cell receptor beta chains were all obtained from the same sample, sequenced in a study of control samples from healthy donors and cancer patients. Generated by immunoSEQ multiplex PCR, the TCRdb table keeps only in-frame clones and is missing some. This table holds about 94,000 clones, about nine tenths found once. Sequencing was done on a sample of blood. The receptors were gathered from a woman aged 18 to 35 in good health.

This chain joins TRBV28 and TRBJ2-2; D is perhaps TRBD1 (6 bases). Germline V gene lookup returns CDR1 MDHEN and CDR2 SYDVKM. Trimming took off 6 bases at V and 4 bases at J, with 15 bases between the two ends. This CDR3 spans 15 amino acids. The CDR3: CASSLGLGATGELFF. The CDR3 DNA sequence: TGTGCCAGCAGCTTAGGGCTGGGGGCCACCGGGGAGCTGTTTTTT.

J is TRBJ2-1 and V is TRBV7-2; D is unclear. The CDR3 extends over 16 amino acids. V was pared by 1 base and J by 1 base, with 11 bases between. Germline values: CDR1 SGHTA, CDR2 FQGNSA. The CDR3 reads CASSLGLDLSYNEQFF. The CDR3 DNA is TGTGCCAGCAGCTTAGGGTTGGATCTTTCCTACAATGAGCAGTTCTTC. The complete variable domain, with remaining parts taken from reference TRBV7-2 and TRBJ2-1, reads GAGVSQSPSNKVTEKGKDVELRCDPISGHTALYWYRQSLGQGLEFLIYFQGNSAPDKSGLPSDRFSAERTGGSVSTLTIQRTQQEDSAVYLCASSLGLDLSYNEQFFGPGTRLTVL.

This chain links TRBV19 with TRBJ1-5; D is unresolved. Per the germline V gene, CDR1 is LNHDA and CDR2 is SQIVND (reference sequence). The V end lost 5 bases, the J end lost 1 base, and 12 bases lay between the germline ends. The length of the CDR3 is 15 residues. The CDR3 sequence: CASSGRYSSNQPQHF. In DNA, the CDR3 is TGTGCCAGTAGTGGCAGGTATTCCAGCAATCAGCCCCAGCATTTT.

The chain employs TRBV7-2 and TRBJ2-7; D is perhaps TRBD2 (7 bases). Germline assignment: CDR1 SGHTA and CDR2 FQGNSA. V was shortened by 2 bases and J by 2 bases, with 16 bases between the two germline ends. This CDR3 spans 16 amino acids. In nucleotides, the CDR3 is TGTGCCAGCAGCTTATGGGGGGGCGAGTATGCCTACGAGCAGTACTTC. This sequence encodes CASSLWGGEYAYEQYF.

In DNA, the CDR3 is TGTGCCAGCAGCCAAGTTGGGGGATGGGAGACAGATACGCAGTATTTT. It specifies CASSQVGGWETDTQYF. The V gene is TRBV14, the J gene TRBJ2-3; D is possibly TRBD1 or TRBD2 (5 bases each). This CDR3 contains 16 residues. CDR1 is SGHDN and CDR2 is FVKESK in the germline V gene. The V end lost 1 base, the J end lost 3 bases, and 14 bases lay between the germline ends. The complete variable domain, with remaining parts taken from reference TRBV14 and TRBJ2-3, reads EAGVTQFPSHSVIEKGQTVTLRCDPISGHDNLYWYRRVMGKEIKFLLHFVKESKQDESGMPNNRFLAERTGGTYSTLKVQPAELEDSGVYFCASSQVGGWETDTQYFGPGTRLTVL.

V gene TRBV6-5 combines with J gene TRBJ1-1; 8 bases fit TRBD1. Germline lookup yields CDR1 MNHEY and CDR2 SVGAGI. J lost 6 bases, V lost 6 bases, and 15 bases had no gene match. The CDR3 covers 16 residues. CDR3 DNA: TGTGCCAGCAGGTACATTCAGACAGGGGAAGGAGCTGAAGCTTTCTTT. It yields the protein CASRYIQTGEGAEAFF.

CDR3 in amino acids: CASSEEVSGGAQETQYF. The DNA of the CDR3 is TGTGCCAGCAGTGAGGAGGTTAGCGGGGGGGCCCAAGAGACCCAGTACTTC. The genes are TRBV2 and TRBJ2-5; 11 bases match TRBD2. Per the germline V gene, CDR1 is SNHLY and CDR2 is FYNNEI. V dropped 3 bases and J dropped 1; count of bases not matched to a gene: 7. The CDR3 has 17 residues.

J is TRBJ1-4 and V is TRBV7-6, with D perhaps TRBD1 (5 bases). Per the germline V gene, CDR1 is SGHVS and CDR2 is FNYEAQ. The CDR3 covers 18 residues. With 5 bases removed from V and 0 bases from J, the gap between germline ends came to 19 bases. The CDR3 here is CASSARGPIVATNEKLFF. The CDR3 DNA follows: TGTGCCAGCAGCGCCCGGGGCCCAATTGTTGCAACTAATGAAAAACTGTTTTTT.

The chain has TRBV2 and TRBJ1-2, with D unclear. V lost 4 bases and J 0 bases, leaving 9 bases between the germline ends. The length of the CDR3 is 14 residues. The germline CDR1 and CDR2 sequences are SNHLY and FYNNEI. CDR3 DNA: TGTGCCAGCAGTGTGGAGGGAACTAACTATGGCTACACCTTC. It codes for CASSVEGTNYGYTF. The full variable domain, with the rest looked up from reference TRBV2 and TRBJ1-2, is EPEVTQTPSHQVTQMGQEVILRCVPISNHLYFYWYRQILGQKVEFLVSFYNNEISEKSEIFDDQFSVERPDGSNFTLKIRSTKLEDSAMYFCASSVEGTNYGYTFGSGTRLTVV.

The CDR3 sequence is CASSLETGIGYTF. Here the CDR3 DNA reads TGTGCCAGTAGTTTGGAGACAGGGATTGGCTACACCTTC. The chain couples TRBV19 to TRBJ1-2; 7 nucleotides align to TRBD1. This CDR3 contains 13 residues. The germline V gene encodes CDR1 LNHDA and CDR2 SQIVND (reference sequence). V dropped 5 bases and J dropped 7; count of bases not matched to a gene: 7.